The subject of this entry is one T cell receptor beta chain. Repertoires were generated with immunoSEQ multiplex PCR, while TCRdb's copy carries only in-frame clones and drops some. The table lists fewer than 450,000 clones, more than 85% of them singletons, with 1% in the top ten. The data derive from a study of blood T cell repertoires in COVID-19. V shed 5 bases, J shed 4 bases, and the junction held 9 bases outside the gene matches. Germline V gene sequence: CDR1 MDHEN, CDR2 SYDVKM. The CDR3 extends over 16 amino acids. This clonotype was obtained from a woman in her twenties or thirties who had recovered from COVID-19. The material sequenced was PBMCs or T cells enriched from blood (not recorded which). The J gene is TRBJ1-3, the V gene TRBV28; TRBD1 matches at 9 bases. The CDR3 loop reads CASSTLSGTGGNTIYF. The CDR3 nucleotides read TGTGCCAGCAGTACCCTATCGGGGACAGGGGGAAACACCATATATTTT.